Sequencing of this T cell receptor beta chain was carried out in a study of glioma-infiltrating T cells after dendritic cell vaccination. Time point indicated: after dendritic cell vaccination, including at tumor progression/relapse. Clones were sequenced by immunoSEQ multiplex PCR, and TCRdb holds only the in-frame ones, with some missing. The data contain roughly 100,000 clones, 90% of them singletons. Losses at the gene ends were 4 bases for V and 0 bases for J; bases not matched to a gene: 7. Germline CDR1 and CDR2: SGHNT and YYREEE (reference sequence). The CDR3 runs to 16 residues. The V and J genes are TRBV5-4 and TRBJ2-7; TRBD2 matches 10 bases. The sequencing used blood, collected after dendritic cell vaccination. The sequence was obtained from a human donor with glioblastoma. CDR3 in amino acids: CASSRNGLADSYEQYF. The CDR3 coding sequence is TGTGCCAGCAGCAGGAACGGACTAGCGGACTCCTACGAGCAGTACTTC.